The 27 T cell receptor beta chains in this list originate from one sample, sequenced in a study of cytomegalovirus exposure and HLA in healthy donors. The table came from immunoSEQ multiplex PCR; TCRdb's copy has only in-frame clones and leaves some out. This table holds about 170,000 clones, around nine tenths found once. Sequencing was done on a sample of PBMCs. The receptors here all came from a woman aged 25 to 39 in good health and CMV-seronegative.

The chain carries TRBV5-1 and TRBJ1-2; 9 nucleotides match TRBD1. Unmatched junction bases numbered 8, after V lost 4 bases and J lost 4 bases. CDR1 and CDR2 (germline): SGHRS, YFSETQ. The CDR3 is made up of 15 amino acids. In nucleotides, the CDR3 is TGCGCCAGCAGCGGGGGGGGACAGGGCGTCTATGGCTACACCTTC. Its protein is CASSGGGQGVYGYTF.

In this sample, this clone turned up a few times. This rearrangement joins TRBV7-2 to TRBJ1-6; 10 bases map to TRBD1. The CDR3 covers 16 residues. Germline values: CDR1 SGHTA, CDR2 FQGNSA. J gave up 14 bases and V 2 bases, and 12 bases lay outside the gene matches. The CDR3 bases are TGTGCCAGCAGCTTAAGGATCCCGGGACAGGGGTTCGCCCTCCACTTT. Translation gives CASSLRIPGQGFALHF.

The chain is built from TRBV4-1 and TRBJ2-5; D might be TRBD2 (6 bases). CDR3 size: 13 residues. The germline V and J ends were trimmed by 11 bases and 2 bases, with 15 bases remaining between them. CDR1 and CDR2 (germline): MGHRA, YSYEKL. This chain's CDR3 is CAGSSGIQETQYF. DNA of the CDR3: TGCGCCGGTAGTAGCGGAATACAAGAGACCCAGTACTTC.

The CDR3 is CASGRDFNTGELFF. The CDR3 DNA follows: TGTGCCAGTGGCCGGGACTTCAACACCGGGGAGCTGTTTTTT. V gene TRBV2 combines with J gene TRBJ2-2; D possibly corresponds to TRBD2 (6 bases). The CDR3 spans 14 residues. Germline V gene lookup returns CDR1 SNHLY and CDR2 FYNNEI. V lost 9 bases and J lost 2, with 13 bases in between.

This chain joins TRBV2 and TRBJ1-5; 8 nucleotides align to TRBD1. The CDR3 covers 13 residues. V lost 7 bases, J lost 6 bases, and 5 bases stayed unmatched. CDR1 and CDR2 (germline): SNHLY, FYNNEI. The CDR3 nucleotides are TGTGCCAGCAACCGACAGGGGTCTCAGCCCCAGCATTTT. As protein: CASNRQGSQPQHF.

The count of this clone is one. J is TRBJ1-1 and V is TRBV27; no firm D call. Germline V gives CDR1 MNHEY, CDR2 SMNVEV (reference sequence). V lost 5 bases and J lost 3, with 16 bases in between. The CDR3 is 15 residues long. CDR3 loop: CASSRGFGRDTEAFF. CDR3 DNA sequence: TGTGCCAGCAGTCGTGGCTTCGGGAGGGACACTGAAGCTTTCTTT.

This rearrangement joins TRBV7-9 to TRBJ1-4, with D possibly matching TRBD1 (5 bases). The ends were cut back, 2 bases at V and 6 bases at J, with 16 bases in the middle. CDR1 and CDR2 from the germline V gene are SEHNR and FQNEAQ (reference sequence). This CDR3 comprises 16 residues. This CDR3 reads CASSLMLGGGDEKLFF. The CDR3 nucleotides are TGTGCCAGCAGCTTAATGTTGGGGGGTGGGGATGAAAAACTGTTTTTT.

This chain links TRBV25-1 with TRBJ1-1; unclear D gene. The CDR3 consists of 16 residues. The germline CDR1 and CDR2 sequences are MGHDK and SYGVNS. V was pared by 1 base and J by 3 bases, with 15 bases between. CDR3 in amino acids: CASSESSGRVHTEAFF. The DNA of the CDR3 is TGTGCCAGCAGTGAATCCTCGGGGAGAGTCCACACTGAAGCTTTCTTT. Based on the CDR3 plus reference TRBV25-1 and TRBJ1-1, the full variable domain is EADIYQTPRYLVIGTGKKITLECSQTMGHDKMYWYQQDPGMELHLIHYSYGVNSTEKGDLSSESTVSRIRTEHFPLTLESARPSHTSQYLCASSESSGRVHTEAFFGQGTRLTVV.

This clone was counted only a few times. The rearrangement links TRBV2 to TRBJ1-2; D is ambiguous. There are 13 residues in the CDR3. Germline CDR1 and CDR2: SNHLY and FYNNEI. The V and J ends lost 4 bases and 1 base respectively, with 7 bases between them. The CDR3 bases are TGTGCCAGCAGTGGCGTCCTTAACTATGGCTACACCTTC. It is translated as CASSGVLNYGYTF.

This chain links TRBV27 with TRBJ1-5; D possibly corresponds to TRBD1 (5 bases). The CDR3 is 15 amino acids. Deletions cut 3 bases from V and 6 bases from J, with 15 bases between. Per germline, CDR1 MNHEY and CDR2 SMNVEV (reference sequence). The CDR3 region is CASSFGGAPGQPQHF. CDR3 nucleotide sequence: TGTGCCAGCAGTTTCGGAGGGGCCCCTGGTCAGCCCCAGCATTTT.

The rearrangement uses TRBV5-1 and TRBJ2-7; D unclear. This CDR3 comprises 13 residues. Trimming left V 0 bases short and J 3 bases short, with 7 bases between. Germline CDR1 is SGHRS and CDR2 is YFSETQ. CDR3 residues: CASSLGDFYEQYF. The CDR3 coding sequence is TGCGCCAGCAGCTTGGGAGATTTCTACGAGCAGTACTTC.

J is TRBJ2-3 and V is TRBV27, with 7 bases aligning to TRBD2. The CDR3 is 13 residues long. Germline loops: CDR1 MNHEY, CDR2 SMNVEV (reference sequence). V trimming: 7 bases; J trimming: 4 bases; junction bases outside the gene matches: 5. The chain's CDR3 is CASTGGGADTQYF. The CDR3 nucleotides read TGTGCCAGCACCGGTGGGGGGGCAGATACGCAGTATTTT.

The rearrangement links TRBV7-9 to TRBJ1-2; D not resolved. V gave up 4 bases and J gave up 6 bases, with 18 bases separating them. CDR3 size: 15 residues. The germline V gene has CDR1 SEHNR and CDR2 FQNEAQ (reference sequence). The CDR3 coding sequence is TGTGCCAGCAGCTATTTCCTGGGCCAGGATGATGGCTACACCTTC. Translated: CASSYFLGQDDGYTF.

The chain carries TRBV30 and TRBJ1-2; D is possibly TRBD1 (6 bases). Trimming removed 1 base at V and 1 base at J, with 16 bases between. The length of the CDR3 is 16 residues. Germline V gene lookup returns CDR1 GTSNPN and CDR2 SVGIG (reference sequence). CDR3: CAWSAPTGNLNYGYTF. CDR3 DNA: TGTGCCTGGAGTGCCCCGACAGGAAACCTTAACTATGGCTACACCTTC.

The chain recombines TRBV5-6 with TRBJ1-5; D ambiguous. Trimming took 4 bases from V and 7 from J, leaving 12 bases between them. Germline lookup yields CDR1 SGHDT and CDR2 YYEEEE. This CDR3 contains 13 residues. Here the CDR3 DNA reads TGTGCCAGCAGCATAAGACCGGGGCAGCCCCAGCATTTT. This codes for CASSIRPGQPQHF.

The CDR3 bases are TGTGCCAGCAGCTCCACGACAGGGTCGTTCAATCAGCCCCAGCATTTT. Translated, it gives CASSSTTGSFNQPQHF. The chain is built from TRBV7-2 and TRBJ1-5; 7 bases align to TRBD1. V gave up 4 bases and J gave up 3 bases; unmatched junction bases: 9. The CDR3 contains 16 residues. Germline-derived CDR1 and CDR2 are SGHTA and FQGNSA.

Only one count was recorded for this clone. The J gene is TRBJ2-1, the V gene TRBV7-6; 8 nucleotides agree with TRBD2. V gave up 0 bases and J gave up 5 bases; unmatched junction bases: 9. The CDR3 spans 17 residues. CDR1 SGHVS and CDR2 FNYEAQ come from the germline V gene. The CDR3 here is CASSLAPRGGIDNEQFF. CDR3 DNA: TGTGCCAGCAGCTTAGCGCCCCGGGGGGGGATCGACAATGAGCAGTTCTTC.

V usage is TRBV11-2 and J usage is TRBJ2-5; 7 bases line up with TRBD1. Germline V lookup: CDR1 SGHAT, CDR2 FQNNGV. The CDR3 is 18 residues long. V shed 1 base, J shed 4 bases, and the junction held 15 bases outside the gene matches. CDR3 DNA sequence: TGTGCCAGCAGCTTAGTCGTACTCGAGGACAGGTTACGAGAGACCCAGTACTTC. This translates into CASSLVVLEDRLRETQYF.

The chain carries TRBV9 and TRBJ2-1; TRBD2 might be the D (7 bases). The germline V gene encodes CDR1 SGDLS and CDR2 YYNGEE. This CDR3 has 15 amino acids. V was trimmed by 0 bases and J by 8 bases, leaving 15 bases between them. CDR3 bases: TGTGCCAGCAGCGTAGGCGGGGGACACGGGGATGAGCAGTTCTTC. It specifies CASSVGGGHGDEQFF.

This clone was detected a few times. This chain joins TRBV14 and TRBJ1-2, with D unclear. Trimming cost V 4 bases and J 7 bases, with 13 bases left between them. The CDR3 has 13 amino acids. Germline V gene sequence: CDR1 SGHDN, CDR2 FVKESK. The CDR3 coding sequence is TGTGCCAGCAGCCCTCTCCAGACTAGTGGCTACACCTTC. It codes for CASSPLQTSGYTF.

The rearrangement links TRBV5-6 to TRBJ2-3; no clear D gene. CDR1 and CDR2 (germline): SGHDT, YYEEEE. This CDR3 has 15 residues. Trimming pared 2 bases from V and 1 base from J, leaving 11 bases between. The CDR3 reads CASSLNDFGTDTQYF. The CDR3 DNA is TGTGCCAGCAGCTTAAACGACTTCGGCACAGATACGCAGTATTTT.

This chain joins TRBV5-4 and TRBJ2-7, with 13 bases identical to TRBD2. This CDR3 comprises 15 residues. Unmatched junction bases numbered 8, after V lost 3 bases and J lost 8 bases. Germline V gene sequence: CDR1 SGHNT, CDR2 YYREEE (reference sequence). Here the CDR3 reads CASSSEGLAGTKQYF. In DNA form, the CDR3 reads TGTGCCAGCAGCTCGGAGGGACTAGCGGGGACTAAGCAGTACTTC.

V gene TRBV19 combines with J gene TRBJ2-5; unclear D gene. Germline-derived CDR1 and CDR2 are LNHDA and SQIVND (reference sequence). The V and J ends lost 7 bases and 2 bases respectively, with 11 bases between them. The CDR3 is 13 residues long. CDR3 protein: CASNSALQETQYF. For the CDR3, the DNA is TGTGCCAGTAATTCCGCGTTACAAGAGACCCAGTACTTC.

The chain has TRBV6-6 and TRBJ1-5; 9 bases line up with TRBD1. CDR1 is MNHNY, CDR2 SVGAGI, per germline (reference sequence). This CDR3 has 16 residues. With V trimmed by 0 bases and J by 6 bases, 6 bases remained unmatched. The CDR3 DNA follows: TGTGCCAGCAGTTACTCCGGGACAGGGCGTCGTCAGCCCCAGCATTTT. This encodes CASSYSGTGRRQPQHF.

This clone was counted a single time. V and J are TRBV9 and TRBJ2-1; TRBD2 is a possible D gene (6 bases). Germline-derived CDR1 and CDR2 are SGDLS and YYNGEE. The V end lost 4 bases, the J end lost 0 bases, and 17 bases lay between the germline ends. This CDR3 contains 17 residues. CDR3 sequence: CASSQAQRVSSYNEQFF. CDR3 coding DNA: TGTGCCAGCAGCCAAGCTCAGCGGGTCAGCTCCTACAATGAGCAGTTCTTC. The variable domain in full, with the rest retrieved from reference TRBV9 and TRBJ2-1, is DSGVTQTPKHLITATGQRVTLRCSPRSGDLSVYWYQQSLDQGLQFLIQYYNGEERAKGNILERFSAQQFPDLHSELNLSSLELGDSALYFCASSQAQRVSSYNEQFFGPGTRLTVL.

This chain connects TRBV7-2 to TRBJ1-1; TRBD1 might be the D (5 bases). Germline-derived CDR1 and CDR2 are SGHTA and FQGNSA. This CDR3 region has 13 residues. Trimming pared 5 bases from V and 4 bases from J, leaving 11 bases between. The CDR3 DNA is TGTGCCAGCAGCCCCGGGGGTCGCACTGAAGCTTTCTTT. It encodes CASSPGGRTEAFF.

The chain uses TRBV15 and TRBJ1-4; 10 bases align to TRBD1. CDR3 length equals 15 residues. V dropped 5 bases and J dropped 7; count of bases not matched to a gene: 7. Germline V gene data show CDR1 as LNHNV and CDR2 as YYDKDF (reference sequence). For the CDR3, the DNA is TGTGCCACCAGCGTCCGGGACAGGGGTAGTGAAAAACTGTTTTTT. Amino acid sequence: CATSVRDRGSEKLFF.